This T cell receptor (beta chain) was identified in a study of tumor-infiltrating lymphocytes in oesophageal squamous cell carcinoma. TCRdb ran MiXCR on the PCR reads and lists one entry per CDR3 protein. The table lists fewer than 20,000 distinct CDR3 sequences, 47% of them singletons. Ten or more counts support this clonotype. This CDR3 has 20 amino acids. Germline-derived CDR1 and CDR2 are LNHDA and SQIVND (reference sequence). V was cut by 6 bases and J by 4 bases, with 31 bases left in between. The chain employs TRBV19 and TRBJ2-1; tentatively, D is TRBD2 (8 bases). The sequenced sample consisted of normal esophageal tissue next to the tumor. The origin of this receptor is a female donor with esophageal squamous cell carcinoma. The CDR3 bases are TGTGCCAGTAGCCGAAGCCGGGACAGCCGTCTACTAGCGGATTACAATGAGCAGTTCTTC. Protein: CASSRSRDSRLLADYNEQFF.